This entry concerns a single T cell receptor beta chain. This entry belongs to a study of blood T cell repertoires in COVID-19. Study-level background: The study drew acute and convalescent COVID-19 samples from the United States, Italy and Spain.

The CDR3 is made up of 15 amino acids. From germline, CDR1 is SGHRS and CDR2 YFSETQ. The ends were cut back, 0 bases at V and 0 bases at J, with 8 bases in the middle. As originally analysed: Reference gene primers were amplified, and this amplification served to estimate nucleated cell counts. Sequenced by immunoSEQ multiplex PCR; TCRdb stores in-frame clones only, minus some. Clone size and the V and J calls come from that table; the DNA yielded D and trimming. In the table there are about 270,000 clones, 85% of which are singletons. This chain connects TRBV5-1 to TRBJ2-3; D may be TRBD2 (5 bases). The sequenced sample was peripheral blood. The source is a woman in her forties or fifties with active or convalescent COVID-19. CDR3 in DNA: TGCGCCAGCAGCTTGGAGGAGGTTAGCACAGATACGCAGTATTTT. The encoded protein is CASSLEEVSTDTQYF.